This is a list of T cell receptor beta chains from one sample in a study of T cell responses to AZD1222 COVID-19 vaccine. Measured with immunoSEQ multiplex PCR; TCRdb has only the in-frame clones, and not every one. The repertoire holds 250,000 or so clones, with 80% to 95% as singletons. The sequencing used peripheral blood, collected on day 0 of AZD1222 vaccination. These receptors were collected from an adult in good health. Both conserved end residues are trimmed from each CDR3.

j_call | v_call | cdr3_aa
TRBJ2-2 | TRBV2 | ASSGGGGFNTGELF
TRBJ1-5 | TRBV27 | ASAGGPQH
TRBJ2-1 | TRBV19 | ASSIELAGRNEQF
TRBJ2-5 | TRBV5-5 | ASSLGQETQY
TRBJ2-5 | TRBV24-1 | ATSDSGTGGGETQY
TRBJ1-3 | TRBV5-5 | ASSLGGSRNSGNTIY
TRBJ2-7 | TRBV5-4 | ASSSWTGLHEQY
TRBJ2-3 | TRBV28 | ASTPLGRGGTDTQY
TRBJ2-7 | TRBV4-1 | ASSQDLRRSSSYEQY
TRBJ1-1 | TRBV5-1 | ASSLAGLASEAF
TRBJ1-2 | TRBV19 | ASSTGTGGLYGYT
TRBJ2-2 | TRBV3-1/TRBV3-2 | ASSHPGRRSELF
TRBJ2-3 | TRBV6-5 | ASSRRDTQY
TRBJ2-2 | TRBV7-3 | ASSSSGTGELF
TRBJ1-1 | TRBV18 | ASSPPDRLSLVASPEAF